Below are 2 T cell receptor beta chains sequenced from a single sample in a study of blood T cells in healthy people across ages. The authors ran a second PCR of about 7 to 12 cycles using a sample-barcoded 5' primer and a J-beta primer mix. Via MiXCR, TCRdb re-called the 5' RACE reads, giving one row per CDR3 protein. The sample carries 1.5 million to 2 million distinct CDR3 sequences, 30% to 35% recorded once. Sequencing was performed on blood. The receptor source for this set is a woman aged 25 to 39 in good health.

This clonotype was detected ten times or more. The gene calls are TRBV5-1 and TRBJ2-7; weak D call: TRBD2 (6 bases). The V gene's germline CDR1 is SGHRS and CDR2 YFSETQ. CDR3 length equals 14 residues. V shed 4 bases and J shed 0 bases, with 11 bases lying between them. The CDR3 spells CASSPAGSSYEQYF. For the CDR3, the DNA is TGCGCCAGCAGCCCCGCCGGGAGCTCCTACGAGCAGTACTTC.

This clonotype came up a few times. V usage is TRBV18 and J usage is TRBJ1-1; D is uncertain. The CDR3 contains 13 residues. Germline V gene lookup returns CDR1 KGHSH and CDR2 LQKENI. Trimming took off 3 bases at V and 11 bases at J, with 16 bases between the two ends. CDR3 residues: CASSPILATQAFF. The CDR3 DNA sequence: TGTGCCAGCTCACCCATCCTAGCGACACAGGCTTTCTTT.